The source of this TCR beta chain is a study of blood T cell repertoires in COVID-19. Across the study: COVID-19 samples from acute and convalescent phases originated in the United States, Italy and Spain. The cDNA or gDNA used as material had been derived from T cells, B-cell-depleted T cells, or PBMCs.

Original handling: From reference gene primer amplification, estimates of nucleated cell counts were derived. The protocol was immunoSEQ multiplex PCR, while the TCRdb copy is restricted to in-frame clones and leaves out a portion. D and trimming come from the DNA, and the V and J calls and clone size come from that table. The sample records about 250,000 clones, around 89% being singletons. The germline V and J ends were trimmed by 8 bases and 5 bases, with 10 bases remaining between them. This CDR3 has 11 residues. CDR1 GTSNPN and CDR2 SVGIG come from the germline V gene (reference sequence). The receptor was isolated from a man in his forties who had recovered from COVID-19. The sequencing sample was made of PBMCs or T cells enriched from blood (not recorded which). The chain recombines TRBV30 with TRBJ2-4; D uncertain. CDR3 coding DNA: TGTGCCAGTCAGGTCCAAAACATTCAGTACTTC. Translation: CASQVQNIQYF.